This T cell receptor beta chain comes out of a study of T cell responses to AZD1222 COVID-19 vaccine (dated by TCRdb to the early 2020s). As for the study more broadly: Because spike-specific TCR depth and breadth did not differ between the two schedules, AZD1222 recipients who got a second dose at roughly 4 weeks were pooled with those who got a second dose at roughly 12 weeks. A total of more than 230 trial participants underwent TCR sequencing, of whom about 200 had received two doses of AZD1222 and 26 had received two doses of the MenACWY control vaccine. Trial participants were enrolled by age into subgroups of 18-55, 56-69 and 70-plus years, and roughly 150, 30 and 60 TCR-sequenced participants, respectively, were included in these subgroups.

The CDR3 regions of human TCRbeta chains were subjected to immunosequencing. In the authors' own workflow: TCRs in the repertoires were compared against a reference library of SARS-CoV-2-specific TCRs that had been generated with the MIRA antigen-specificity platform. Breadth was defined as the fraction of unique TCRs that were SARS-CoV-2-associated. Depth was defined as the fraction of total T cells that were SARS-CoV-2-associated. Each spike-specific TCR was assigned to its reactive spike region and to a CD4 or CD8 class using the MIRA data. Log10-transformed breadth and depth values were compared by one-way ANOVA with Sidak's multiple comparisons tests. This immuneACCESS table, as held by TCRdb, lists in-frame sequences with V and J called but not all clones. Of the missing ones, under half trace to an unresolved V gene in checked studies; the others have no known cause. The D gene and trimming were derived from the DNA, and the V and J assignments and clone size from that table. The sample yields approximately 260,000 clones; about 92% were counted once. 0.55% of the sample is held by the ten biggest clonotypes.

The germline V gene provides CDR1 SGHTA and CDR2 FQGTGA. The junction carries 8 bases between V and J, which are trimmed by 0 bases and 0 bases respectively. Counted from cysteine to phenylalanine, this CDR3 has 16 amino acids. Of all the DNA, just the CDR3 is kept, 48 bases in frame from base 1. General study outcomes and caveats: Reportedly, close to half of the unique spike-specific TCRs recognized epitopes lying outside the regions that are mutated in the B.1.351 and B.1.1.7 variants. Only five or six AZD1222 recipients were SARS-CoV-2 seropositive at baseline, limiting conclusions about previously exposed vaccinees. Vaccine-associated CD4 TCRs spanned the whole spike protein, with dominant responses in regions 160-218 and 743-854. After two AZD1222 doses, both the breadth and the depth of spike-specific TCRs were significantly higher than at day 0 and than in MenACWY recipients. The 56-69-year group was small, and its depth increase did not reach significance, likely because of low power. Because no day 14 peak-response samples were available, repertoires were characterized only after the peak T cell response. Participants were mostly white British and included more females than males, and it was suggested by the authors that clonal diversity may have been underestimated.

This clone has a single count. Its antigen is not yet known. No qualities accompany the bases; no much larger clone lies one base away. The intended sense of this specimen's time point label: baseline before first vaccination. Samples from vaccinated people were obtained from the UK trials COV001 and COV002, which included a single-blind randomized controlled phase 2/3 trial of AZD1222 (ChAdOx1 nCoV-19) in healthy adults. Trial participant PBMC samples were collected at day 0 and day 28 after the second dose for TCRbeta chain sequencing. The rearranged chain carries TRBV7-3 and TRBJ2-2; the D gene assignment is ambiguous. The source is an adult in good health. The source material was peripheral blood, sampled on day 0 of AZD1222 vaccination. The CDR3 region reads CASSLTGPANTGELFF. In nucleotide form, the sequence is TGTGCCAGCAGCTTAACAGGGCCAGCGAACACCGGGGAGCTGTTTTTT. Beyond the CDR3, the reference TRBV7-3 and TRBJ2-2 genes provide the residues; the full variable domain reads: GAGVSQTPSNKVTEKGKYVELRCDPISGHTALYWYRQSLGQGPEFLIYFQGTGAADDSGLPNDRFFAVRPEGSVSTLKIQRTERGDSAVYLCASSLTGPANTGELFFGEGSRLTVL.